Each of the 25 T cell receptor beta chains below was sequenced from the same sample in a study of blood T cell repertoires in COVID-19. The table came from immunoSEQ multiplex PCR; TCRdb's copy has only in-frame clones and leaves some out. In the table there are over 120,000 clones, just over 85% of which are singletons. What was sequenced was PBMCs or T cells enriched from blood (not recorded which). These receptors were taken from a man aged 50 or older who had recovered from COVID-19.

The CDR3 loop reads CASRTTEGLAHEQYF. As DNA, the CDR3 is TGTGCCAGCAGAACTACCGAAGGACTAGCCCACGAGCAGTACTTC. The rearrangement links TRBV2 to TRBJ2-7, with 8 positions matching TRBD2. Germline V gene lookup returns CDR1 SNHLY and CDR2 FYNNEI. The CDR3 is 15 amino acids. The J segment lost 5 bases and the V segment lost 6 bases, leaving 12 bases of the junction unmatched.

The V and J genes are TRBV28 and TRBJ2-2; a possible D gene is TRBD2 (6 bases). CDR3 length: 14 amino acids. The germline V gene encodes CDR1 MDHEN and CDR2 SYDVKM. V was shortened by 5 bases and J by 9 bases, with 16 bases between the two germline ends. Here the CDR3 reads CASSGGTLRRELFF. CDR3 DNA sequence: TGTGCCAGCAGTGGGGGGACCCTTAGGAGGGAGCTGTTTTTT. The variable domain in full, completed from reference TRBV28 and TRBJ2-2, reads DVKVTQSSRYLVKRTGEKVFLECVQDMDHENMFWYRQDPGLGLRLIYFSYDVKMKEKGDIPEGYSVSREKKERFSLILESASTNQTSMYLCASSGGTLRRELFFGEGSRLTVL.

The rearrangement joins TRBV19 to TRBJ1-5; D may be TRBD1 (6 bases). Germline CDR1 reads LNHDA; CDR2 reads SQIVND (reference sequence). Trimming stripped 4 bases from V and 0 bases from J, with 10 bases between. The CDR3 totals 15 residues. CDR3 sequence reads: CASSRWDNSNQPQHF. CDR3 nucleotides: TGTGCCAGTAGTAGATGGGACAATAGCAATCAGCCCCAGCATTTT. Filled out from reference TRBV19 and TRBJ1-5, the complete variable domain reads DGGITQSPKYLFRKEGQNVTLSCEQNLNHDAMYWYRQDPGQGLRLIYYSQIVNDFQKGDIAEGYSVSREKKESFPLTVTSAQKNPTAFYLCASSRWDNSNQPQHFGDGTRLSIL.

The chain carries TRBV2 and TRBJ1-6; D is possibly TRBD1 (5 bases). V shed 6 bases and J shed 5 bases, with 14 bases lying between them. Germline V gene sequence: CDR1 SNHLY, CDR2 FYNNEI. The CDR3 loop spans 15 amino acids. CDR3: CASRYETANNSPLHF. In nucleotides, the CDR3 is TGTGCCAGCAGATACGAGACAGCGAATAATTCACCCCTCCACTTT. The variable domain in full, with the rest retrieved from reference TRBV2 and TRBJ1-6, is EPEVTQTPSHQVTQMGQEVILRCVPISNHLYFYWYRQILGQKVEFLVSFYNNEISEKSEIFDDQFSVERPDGSNFTLKIRSTKLEDSAMYFCASRYETANNSPLHFGNGTRLTVT.

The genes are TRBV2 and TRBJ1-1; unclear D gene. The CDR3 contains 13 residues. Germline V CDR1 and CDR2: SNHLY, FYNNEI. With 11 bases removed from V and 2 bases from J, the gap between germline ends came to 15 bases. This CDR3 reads CAVRMEINTEAFF. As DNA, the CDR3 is TGTGCCGTCCGTATGGAGATAAACACTGAAGCTTTCTTT.

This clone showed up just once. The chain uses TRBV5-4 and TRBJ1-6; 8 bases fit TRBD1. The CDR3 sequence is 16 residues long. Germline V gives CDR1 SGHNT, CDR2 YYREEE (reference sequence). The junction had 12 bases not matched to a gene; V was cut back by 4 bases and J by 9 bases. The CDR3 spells CASSPDRVAVSSPLHF. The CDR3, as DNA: TGTGCCAGCAGCCCGGACAGGGTCGCTGTCAGTTCACCCCTCCACTTT.

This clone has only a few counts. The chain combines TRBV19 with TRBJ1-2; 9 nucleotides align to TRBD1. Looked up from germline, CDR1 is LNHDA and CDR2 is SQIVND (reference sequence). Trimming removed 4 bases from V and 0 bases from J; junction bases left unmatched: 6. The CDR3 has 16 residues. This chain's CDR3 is CASSRGQGSSNYGYTF. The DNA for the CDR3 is TGTGCCAGTAGTAGAGGACAGGGGAGCTCTAACTATGGCTACACCTTC.

The CDR3 sequence: CASSPSNQPQHF. DNA of the CDR3: TGTGCCAGCAGCCCGAGCAATCAGCCCCAGCATTTT. The gene calls are TRBV28 and TRBJ1-5, with D unclear. The germline gives CDR1 MDHEN, CDR2 SYDVKM. The V and J ends lost 6 bases and 1 base respectively, with 4 bases between them. The CDR3 totals 12 residues.

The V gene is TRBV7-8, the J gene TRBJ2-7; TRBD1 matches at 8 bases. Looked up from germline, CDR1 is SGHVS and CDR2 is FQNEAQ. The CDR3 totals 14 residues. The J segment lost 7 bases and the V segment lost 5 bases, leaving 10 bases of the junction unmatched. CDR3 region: CASSPGTGRGEQYF. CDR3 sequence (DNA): TGTGCCAGCAGCCCCGGGACAGGCAGGGGGGAGCAGTACTTC. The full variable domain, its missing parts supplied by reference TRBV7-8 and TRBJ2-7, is GAGVSQSPRYKVAKRGQDVALRCDPISGHVSLFWYQQALGQGPEFLTYFQNEAQLDKSGLPSDRFFAERPEGSVSTLKIQRTQQEDSAVYLCASSPGTGRGEQYFGPGTRLTVT.

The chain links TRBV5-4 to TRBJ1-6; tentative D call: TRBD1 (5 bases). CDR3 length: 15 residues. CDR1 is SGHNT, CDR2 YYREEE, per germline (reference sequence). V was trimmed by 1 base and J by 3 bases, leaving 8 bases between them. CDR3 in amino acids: CASSLTGIYNSPLHF. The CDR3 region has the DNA TGTGCCAGCAGCTTGACAGGAATCTATAATTCACCCCTCCACTTT.

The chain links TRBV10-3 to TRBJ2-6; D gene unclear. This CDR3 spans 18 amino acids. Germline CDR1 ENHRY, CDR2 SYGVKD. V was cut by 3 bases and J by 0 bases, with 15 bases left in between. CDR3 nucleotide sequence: TGTGCCATCAGTGATTGGAACAGCCTTTACTCTGGGGCCAACGTCCTGACTTTC. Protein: CAISDWNSLYSGANVLTF.

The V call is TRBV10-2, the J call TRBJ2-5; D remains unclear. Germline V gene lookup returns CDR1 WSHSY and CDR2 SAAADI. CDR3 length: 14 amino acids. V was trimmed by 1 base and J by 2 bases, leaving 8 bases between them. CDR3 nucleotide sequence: TGCGCCAGCAGTGAGTTTAAACTTCAAGAGACCCAGTACTTC. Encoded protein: CASSEFKLQETQYF.

CDR3 DNA: TGTGCCAGTAGTATACCGGGACAGGGTGTGGTGAACACTGAAGCTTTCTTT. The encoded protein is CASSIPGQGVVNTEAFF. The gene calls are TRBV19 and TRBJ1-1; the match to TRBD1 covers 9 bases. J gave up 0 bases and V 2 bases, and 7 bases lay outside the gene matches. The CDR3 consists of 17 residues. CDR1 is LNHDA and CDR2 is SQIVND in the germline V gene (reference sequence).

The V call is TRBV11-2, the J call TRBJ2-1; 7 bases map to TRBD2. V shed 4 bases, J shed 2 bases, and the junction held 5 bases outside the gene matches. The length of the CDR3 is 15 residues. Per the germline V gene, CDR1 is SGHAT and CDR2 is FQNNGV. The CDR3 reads CASSSSSGTYNEQFF. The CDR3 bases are TGTGCCAGCAGCTCCTCTAGCGGAACCTACAATGAGCAGTTCTTC.

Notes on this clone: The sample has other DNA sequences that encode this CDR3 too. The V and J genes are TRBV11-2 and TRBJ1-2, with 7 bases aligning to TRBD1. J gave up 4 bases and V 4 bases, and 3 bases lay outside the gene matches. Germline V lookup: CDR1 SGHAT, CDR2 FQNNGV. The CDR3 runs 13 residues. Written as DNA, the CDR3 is TGTGCCAGCAGCTCAACAGGGGTCTATGGCTACACCTTC. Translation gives CASSSTGVYGYTF.

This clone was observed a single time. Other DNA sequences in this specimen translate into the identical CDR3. For the CDR3, the DNA is TGTGCCAGCAGTTCTTTTCAGCCCCAGCATTTT. This codes for CASSSFQPQHF. The chain is built from TRBV28 and TRBJ1-5; D remains ambiguous. The V end lost 4 bases, the J end lost 6 bases, and 4 bases lay between the germline ends. Germline assignment: CDR1 MDHEN and CDR2 SYDVKM. The CDR3 length is 11 residues.

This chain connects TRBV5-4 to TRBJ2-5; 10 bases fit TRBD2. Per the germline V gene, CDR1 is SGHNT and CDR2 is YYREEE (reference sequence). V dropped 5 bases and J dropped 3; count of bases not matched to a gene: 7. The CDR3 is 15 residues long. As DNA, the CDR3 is TGTGCCAGCAGGTCTAGCGGGGGTGGAAAAGAGACCCAGTACTTC. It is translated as CASRSSGGGKETQYF.

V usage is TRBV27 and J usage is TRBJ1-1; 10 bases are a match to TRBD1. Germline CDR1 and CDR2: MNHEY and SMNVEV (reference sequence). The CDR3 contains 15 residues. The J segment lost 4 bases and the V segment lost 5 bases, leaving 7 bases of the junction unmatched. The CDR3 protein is CASSIYWTGGTEAFF. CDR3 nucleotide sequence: TGTGCCAGCAGTATCTATTGGACAGGGGGCACTGAAGCTTTCTTT.

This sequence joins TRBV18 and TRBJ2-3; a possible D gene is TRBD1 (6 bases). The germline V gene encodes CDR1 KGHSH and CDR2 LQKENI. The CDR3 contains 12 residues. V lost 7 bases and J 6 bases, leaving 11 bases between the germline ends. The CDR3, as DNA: TGTGCCAGCTGTTCAGGGGCCGATACGCAGTATTTT. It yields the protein CASCSGADTQYF.

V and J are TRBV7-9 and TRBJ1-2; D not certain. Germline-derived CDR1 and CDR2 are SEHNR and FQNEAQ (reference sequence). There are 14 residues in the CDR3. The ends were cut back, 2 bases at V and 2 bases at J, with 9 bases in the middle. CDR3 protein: CASSLNWENYGYTF. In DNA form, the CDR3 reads TGTGCCAGCAGCTTAAATTGGGAGAACTATGGCTACACCTTC.

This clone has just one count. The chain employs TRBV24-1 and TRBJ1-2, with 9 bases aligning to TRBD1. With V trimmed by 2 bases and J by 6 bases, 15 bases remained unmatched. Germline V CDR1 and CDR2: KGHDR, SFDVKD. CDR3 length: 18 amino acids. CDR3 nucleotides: TGTGCCACCAGTGATTCCGGACCACAGGGGGCTAATGTTAATGGCTACACCTTC. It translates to CATSDSGPQGANVNGYTF.

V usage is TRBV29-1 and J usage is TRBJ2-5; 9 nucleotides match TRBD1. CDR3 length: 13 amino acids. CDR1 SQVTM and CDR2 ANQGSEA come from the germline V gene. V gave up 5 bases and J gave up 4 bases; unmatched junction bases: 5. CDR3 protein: CSVRTGALETQYF. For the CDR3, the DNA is TGCAGCGTTCGGACAGGGGCCCTAGAGACCCAGTACTTC.

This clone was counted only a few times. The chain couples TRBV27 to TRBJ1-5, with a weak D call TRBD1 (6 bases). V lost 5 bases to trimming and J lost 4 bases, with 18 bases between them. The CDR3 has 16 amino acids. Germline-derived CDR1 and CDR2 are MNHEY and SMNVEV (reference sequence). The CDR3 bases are TGTGCCAGCAGTGTAGGGACACTTGGGAGTAATCAGCCCCAGCATTTT. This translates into CASSVGTLGSNQPQHF.

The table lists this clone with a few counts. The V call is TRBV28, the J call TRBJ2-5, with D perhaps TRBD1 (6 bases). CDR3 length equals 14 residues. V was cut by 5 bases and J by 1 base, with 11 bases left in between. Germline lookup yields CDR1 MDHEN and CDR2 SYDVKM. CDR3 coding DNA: TGTGCCAGCAGTCACGGGACACCCCAAGAGACCCAGTACTTC. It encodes CASSHGTPQETQYF.

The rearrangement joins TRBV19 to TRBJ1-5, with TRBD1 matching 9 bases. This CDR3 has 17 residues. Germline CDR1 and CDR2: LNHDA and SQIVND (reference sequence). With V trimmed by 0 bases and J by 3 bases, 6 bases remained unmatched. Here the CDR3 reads CASSIDTGGPYNQPQHF. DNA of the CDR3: TGTGCCAGTAGTATAGATACAGGGGGCCCTTACAATCAGCCCCAGCATTTT.